The rows below give T cell receptor beta chains drawn from one sample of a study of OX40 agonist ivuxolimab in advanced cancers. Measured with immunoSEQ multiplex PCR; TCRdb has only the in-frame clones, and not every one. Of fewer than 85,000 clones listed, nearly 85% were seen once; the top ten hold 6.9%. Sequences were derived from CD4+ or CD8+ T cells sorted from blood, sampled in a trial of the OX40 agonist ivuxolimab. Receptors were obtained from an adult with an advanced solid tumor such as melanoma, head and neck, liver or kidney cancer. Each CDR3 is given with its conserved first and last residue. A D gene is named only where the DNA matches it firmly. Clone sizes are given selectively: once, few, many, or a class where the clone is expanded.

J gene: TRBJ2-7
clone size: .
D gene: .
V gene: TRBV18
CDR3 DNA: TGTGCCAGCTCATTTACGACAGGGAGGTCCTACGAGCAGTACTTC
CDR3 protein: CASSFTTGRSYEQYF

J gene: TRBJ1-3
clone size: .
D gene: .
V gene: TRBV4-1
CDR3 DNA: TGCGCCAGCAGCCAAGCCCCCCTGCCCGGAAACACCATATATTTT
CDR3 protein: CASSQAPLPGNTIYF

J gene: TRBJ2-2
clone size: .
D gene: .
V gene: TRBV13
CDR3 DNA: TGTGCCAGCAGCTTTGACAGGATCTTAAACACCGGGGAGCTGTTTTTT
CDR3 protein: CASSFDRILNTGELFF

J gene: TRBJ1-1
clone size: .
D gene: TRBD1
V gene: TRBV27
CDR3 DNA: TGTGCCAGCAGTACAGGGGGGATTACGGAAGCTTTCTTT
CDR3 protein: CASSTGGITEAFF

J gene: TRBJ2-7
clone size: .
D gene: TRBD1
V gene: TRBV13
CDR3 DNA: TGTGCCAGCAGCTCAGGACAGGGAATCAACGAGCAGTACTTC
CDR3 protein: CASSSGQGINEQYF

J gene: TRBJ2-7
clone size: .
D gene: TRBD2
V gene: TRBV7-2
CDR3 DNA: TGTGCCAGCGGAAACGGGGGGGAGTACGAGCAGTACTTC
CDR3 protein: CASGNGGEYEQYF

J gene: TRBJ2-5
clone size: .
D gene: .
V gene: TRBV7-6
CDR3 DNA: TGTGCCAGCAGCGACAGGAGGGAGACCCAGTACTTC
CDR3 protein: CASSDRRETQYF

J gene: TRBJ1-2
clone size: .
D gene: .
V gene: TRBV7-3
CDR3 DNA: TGTGCCAGCAAGGGCGAAGGGCTGGGAGGCTACACCTTC
CDR3 protein: CASKGEGLGGYTF

J gene: TRBJ1-2
clone size: .
D gene: .
V gene: TRBV19
CDR3 DNA: TGTGCCAGTATGGATTATCGGCGGGGCTACACCTTC
CDR3 protein: CASMDYRRGYTF

J gene: TRBJ2-7
clone size: .
D gene: TRBD1
V gene: TRBV18
CDR3 DNA: TGTGCCAGCTCACCTTGGGACCAGGGGGACGAGCAGTACTTC
CDR3 protein: CASSPWDQGDEQYF

J gene: TRBJ2-3
clone size: .
D gene: .
V gene: TRBV11-2
CDR3 DNA: TGTGCCAGCAGCTTAATAGGGCGCCTCCCGGATACGCAGTATTTT
CDR3 protein: CASSLIGRLPDTQYF

J gene: TRBJ2-7
clone size: few
D gene: TRBD2
V gene: TRBV12-5
CDR3 DNA: TGTGCTAGTGGTTTGGTACTCCCCATACTAGCGGGAGGGCCTCACCACGAGCAGTACTTC
CDR3 protein: CASGLVLPILAGGPHHEQYF

J gene: TRBJ2-3
clone size: .
D gene: TRBD2
V gene: TRBV9
CDR3 DNA: TGTGCCAGCAGCGTAGGAACTAGCGACCTCACAGATACGCAGTATTTT
CDR3 protein: CASSVGTSDLTDTQYF

J gene: TRBJ1-5
clone size: once
D gene: TRBD1
V gene: TRBV27
CDR3 DNA: TGTGCCAGCAGTCCCGGGACAGGTGGCAATCAGCCCCAGCATTTT
CDR3 protein: CASSPGTGGNQPQHF

J gene: TRBJ1-2
clone size: .
D gene: .
V gene: TRBV19
CDR3 DNA: TGTGCCAGTAGTATCGGGGACGGGCCCAGGATGGTGTATGGCTACACCTTC
CDR3 protein: CASSIGDGPRMVYGYTF

J gene: TRBJ1-2
clone size: .
D gene: TRBD1
V gene: TRBV5-4
CDR3 DNA: TGTGCCAGCAGCCAGGGGGTTGAGTATGGCTACACCTTC
CDR3 protein: CASSQGVEYGYTF

J gene: TRBJ1-3
clone size: .
D gene: .
V gene: TRBV4-3
CDR3 DNA: TGCGCCAGCAGCCAGTCAGGGAGAGGAAACACCATATATTTT
CDR3 protein: CASSQSGRGNTIYF

J gene: TRBJ1-2
clone size: .
D gene: TRBD1
V gene: TRBV5-6
CDR3 DNA: TGTGCCAGCAGCGTATCGGGACAGGGGAACGGCTACACCTTC
CDR3 protein: CASSVSGQGNGYTF

J gene: TRBJ2-5
clone size: .
D gene: TRBD1
V gene: TRBV11-3
CDR3 DNA: TGTGCCAGCAGCTCGGGACAGGGGGCGGCAGAGACCCAGTACTTC
CDR3 protein: CASSSGQGAAETQYF

J gene: TRBJ1-4
clone size: few
D gene: TRBD1
V gene: TRBV11-3
CDR3 DNA: TGTGCCAGCAGCTTCTCCGGGACAGGTCGGGGAGAGAAACTGTTTTTT
CDR3 protein: CASSFSGTGRGEKLFF

J gene: TRBJ2-2
clone size: .
D gene: TRBD1
V gene: TRBV6-5
CDR3 DNA: TGTGCCAGCAAGACTCAGGGGGCGAACACCGGGGAGCTGTTTTTT
CDR3 protein: CASKTQGANTGELFF

J gene: TRBJ2-3
clone size: .
D gene: .
V gene: TRBV2
CDR3 DNA: TGTGCCAGCTCACCTACTAGCACAGATACGCAGTATTTT
CDR3 protein: CASSPTSTDTQYF

J gene: TRBJ1-4
clone size: few
D gene: TRBD1
V gene: TRBV7-8
CDR3 DNA: TGTGCCAGCAGCTTAGGAGGGACAGTTGTTGAAAAACTGTTTTTT
CDR3 protein: CASSLGGTVVEKLFF

J gene: TRBJ1-5
clone size: few
D gene: .
V gene: TRBV6-1
CDR3 DNA: TGTGCCAGTCTGACGACAGCGGAGAATCAGCCCCAGCATTTT
CDR3 protein: CASLTTAENQPQHF

J gene: TRBJ1-1
clone size: .
D gene: TRBD1
V gene: TRBV4-2
CDR3 DNA: TGTGCCAGCAGCTTGGCCGGACAGGGCGATAACACTGAAGCTTTCTTT
CDR3 protein: CASSLAGQGDNTEAFF

J gene: TRBJ2-6
clone size: .
D gene: .
V gene: TRBV7-2
CDR3 DNA: TGTGCCAGCAGTTCGGTTCTGACGGCTGGGGCCAACGTCCTGACTTTC
CDR3 protein: CASSSVLTAGANVLTF

J gene: TRBJ2-5
clone size: .
D gene: TRBD2
V gene: TRBV7-9
CDR3 DNA: TGTGCCAGCAGCTTAGGGGCGGGGGGGTCGGAGACCCAGTACTTC
CDR3 protein: CASSLGAGGSETQYF

J gene: TRBJ2-1
clone size: .
D gene: .
V gene: TRBV29-1
CDR3 DNA: TGCAGCGTTGTTTACAATGAGCAGTTCTTC
CDR3 protein: CSVVYNEQFF

J gene: TRBJ2-7
clone size: .
D gene: TRBD2
V gene: TRBV7-2
CDR3 DNA: TGTGCCAGCAGCTATAGCGGGGGGGCGCGCGAGCAGTACTTC
CDR3 protein: CASSYSGGAREQYF

J gene: TRBJ1-4
clone size: .
D gene: TRBD1
V gene: TRBV18
CDR3 DNA: TGTGCCAGCTCGCCGGGACAGGGTTATGAAAAACTGTTTTTT
CDR3 protein: CASSPGQGYEKLFF

J gene: TRBJ1-1
clone size: .
D gene: TRBD1
V gene: TRBV27
CDR3 DNA: TGTGCCAGCAGCTACAGGGGTATGAACACTGAAGCTTTCTTT
CDR3 protein: CASSYRGMNTEAFF

J gene: TRBJ2-7
clone size: .
D gene: TRBD2
V gene: TRBV30
CDR3 DNA: TGTGCCTGGAGTGTGGGGGGGACCGTTGCCTACGAGCAGTACTTC
CDR3 protein: CAWSVGGTVAYEQYF

J gene: TRBJ1-1
clone size: .
D gene: TRBD1
V gene: TRBV18
CDR3 DNA: TGTGCCAGCTCACCAGCACAGGGGAAGGTTGGTACTGAAGCTTTCTTT
CDR3 protein: CASSPAQGKVGTEAFF

J gene: TRBJ1-1
clone size: once
D gene: .
V gene: TRBV7-2
CDR3 DNA: TGTGCCAGCAGCTTTAAAGATCGGAACACTGAAGCTTTCTTT
CDR3 protein: CASSFKDRNTEAFF

J gene: TRBJ1-5
clone size: .
D gene: TRBD1
V gene: TRBV18
CDR3 DNA: TGTGCCAGCTCACCAGGGCGACAGGGAGCAAGTCAGCCCCAGCATTTT
CDR3 protein: CASSPGRQGASQPQHF

J gene: TRBJ2-1
clone size: .
D gene: TRBD2
V gene: TRBV7-3
CDR3 DNA: TGTGCCAGCAGCTTAACAAGCGGGGTACAGTTCTTC
CDR3 protein: CASSLTSGVQFF

J gene: TRBJ2-2
clone size: .
D gene: .
V gene: TRBV21-1
CDR3 DNA: TGTGCCAGCAGCCCCTTGATACCGGGGCGCCCTTATCCGAACACCGGGGAGCTGTTTTTT
CDR3 protein: CASSPLIPGRPYPNTGELFF

J gene: TRBJ1-5
clone size: few
D gene: .
V gene: TRBV10-3
CDR3 DNA: TGTGCCACCCCACAGGGAATCATTCAGCCCCAGCATTTT
CDR3 protein: CATPQGIIQPQHF

J gene: TRBJ2-7
clone size: once
D gene: TRBD2
V gene: TRBV4-3
CDR3 DNA: TGCGCAAGCAGTAATCGGCGGGAGGGCGAGCAGTACTTC
CDR3 protein: CASSNRREGEQYF

J gene: TRBJ2-1
clone size: .
D gene: TRBD2
V gene: TRBV12-5
CDR3 DNA: TGTGCTAGTGGTTTGTTGGGGACTAGCGGCTACAATGAGCAGTTCTTC
CDR3 protein: CASGLLGTSGYNEQFF

J gene: TRBJ1-5
clone size: .
D gene: .
V gene: TRBV30
CDR3 DNA: TGTGCCTGGAGTGCGGGGACGGCCTATAGCAATCAGCCCCAGCATTTT
CDR3 protein: CAWSAGTAYSNQPQHF

J gene: TRBJ2-7
clone size: .
D gene: .
V gene: TRBV7-2
CDR3 DNA: TGTGCCAGCAGCACCGGACGCCACTCCTACGAGCAGTACTTC
CDR3 protein: CASSTGRHSYEQYF

J gene: TRBJ1-5
clone size: .
D gene: TRBD1
V gene: TRBV2
CDR3 DNA: TGTGCCAGCAGTGCACAGGGGACTAGCAATCAGCCCCAGCATTTT
CDR3 protein: CASSAQGTSNQPQHF

J gene: TRBJ2-5
clone size: few
D gene: .
V gene: TRBV5-4
CDR3 DNA: TGTGCCAGCAGCTTGGCAGCAGAGGGGAAGACCCAGTACTTC
CDR3 protein: CASSLAAEGKTQYF

J gene: TRBJ2-5
clone size: .
D gene: TRBD1
V gene: TRBV5-1
CDR3 DNA: TGCGCCAGCAGTGGACAGGGGCCATACCAGTACTTC
CDR3 protein: CASSGQGPYQYF

J gene: TRBJ1-5
clone size: .
D gene: TRBD1
V gene: TRBV18
CDR3 DNA: TGTGCCACCAGTCGGGGGACAGGGGATAGCAATCAGCCCCAGCATTTT
CDR3 protein: CATSRGTGDSNQPQHF

J gene: TRBJ2-3
clone size: .
D gene: .
V gene: TRBV4-3
CDR3 DNA: TGCGCCAGCAGCCAAGACCATAGGACGGCGGATACGCAGTATTTT
CDR3 protein: CASSQDHRTADTQYF

J gene: TRBJ1-1
clone size: .
D gene: .
V gene: TRBV2
CDR3 DNA: TGTGCCAGCAGTAGGGAGGGTGGTACTGAAGCTTTCTTT
CDR3 protein: CASSREGGTEAFF

J gene: TRBJ2-1
clone size: .
D gene: TRBD1
V gene: TRBV5-1
CDR3 DNA: TGCGCCAGCAGCTTACTTCCAACAGGGGGCGCGAGGAATGAGCAGTTCTTC
CDR3 protein: CASSLLPTGGARNEQFF